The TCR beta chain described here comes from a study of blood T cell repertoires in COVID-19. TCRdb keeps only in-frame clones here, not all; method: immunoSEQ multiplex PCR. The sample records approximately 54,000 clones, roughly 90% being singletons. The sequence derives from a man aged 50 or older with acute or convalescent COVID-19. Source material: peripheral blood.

The CDR3 loop reads CASSSLTSGTYNEQFF. CDR3 coding DNA: TGTGCCAGCAGCAGTCTGACTAGCGGGACCTACAATGAGCAGTTCTTC. The chain has TRBV6-2 or TRBV6-3 and TRBJ2-1; 11 positions match TRBD2. Germline assignment: CDR1 MNHEY and CDR2 SVGEGT. Unmatched junction bases numbered 6, after V lost 6 bases and J lost 2 bases. The CDR3 extends over 16 amino acids.